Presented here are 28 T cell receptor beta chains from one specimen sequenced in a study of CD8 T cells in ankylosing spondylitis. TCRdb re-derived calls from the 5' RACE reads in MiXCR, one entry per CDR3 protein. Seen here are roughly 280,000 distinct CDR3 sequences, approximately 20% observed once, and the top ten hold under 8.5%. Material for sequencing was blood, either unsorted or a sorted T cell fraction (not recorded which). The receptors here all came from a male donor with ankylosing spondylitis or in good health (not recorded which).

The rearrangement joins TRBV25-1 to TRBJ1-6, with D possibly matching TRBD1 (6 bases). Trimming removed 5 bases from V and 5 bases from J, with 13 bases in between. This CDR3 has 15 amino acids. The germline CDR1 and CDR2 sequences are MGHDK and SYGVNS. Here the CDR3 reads CASSSDRFNNSPLHF. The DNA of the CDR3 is TGTGCCAGCAGTTCCGACAGGTTCAATAATTCACCCCTCCACTTT.

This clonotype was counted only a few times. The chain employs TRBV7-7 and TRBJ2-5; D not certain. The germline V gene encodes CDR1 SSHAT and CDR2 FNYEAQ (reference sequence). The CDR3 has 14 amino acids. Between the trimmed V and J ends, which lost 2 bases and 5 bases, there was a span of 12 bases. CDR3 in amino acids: CASSLRAARETQYF. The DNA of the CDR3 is TGTGCCAGCAGCTTAAGGGCGGCCCGGGAGACCCAGTACTTC.

The CDR3, as DNA: TGCGCCAGCAGCCAAGAGGACGGGGCCTACGAGCAGTACGTC. It specifies CASSQEDGAYEQYV. The chain combines TRBV4-1 with TRBJ2-7; weak D call: TRBD2 (5 bases). Germline CDR1 reads MGHRA; CDR2 reads YSYEKL. V lost 0 bases to trimming and J lost 2 bases, with 8 bases between them. CDR3 length: 14 amino acids.

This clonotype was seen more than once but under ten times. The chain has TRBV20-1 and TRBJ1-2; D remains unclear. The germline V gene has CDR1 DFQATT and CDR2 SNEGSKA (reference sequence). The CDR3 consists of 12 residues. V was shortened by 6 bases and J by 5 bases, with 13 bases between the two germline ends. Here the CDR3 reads CSAPKRAYGYTF. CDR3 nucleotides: TGCAGTGCCCCAAAGAGGGCATATGGCTACACCTTC.

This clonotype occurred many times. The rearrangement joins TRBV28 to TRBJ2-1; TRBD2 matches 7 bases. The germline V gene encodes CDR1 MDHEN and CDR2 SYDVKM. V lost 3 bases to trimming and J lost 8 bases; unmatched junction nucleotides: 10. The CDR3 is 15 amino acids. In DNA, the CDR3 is TGTGCCAGCAGTTTCCGGGACTATCGGTCCTATGAGCAGTTCTTC. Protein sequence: CASSFRDYRSYEQFF.

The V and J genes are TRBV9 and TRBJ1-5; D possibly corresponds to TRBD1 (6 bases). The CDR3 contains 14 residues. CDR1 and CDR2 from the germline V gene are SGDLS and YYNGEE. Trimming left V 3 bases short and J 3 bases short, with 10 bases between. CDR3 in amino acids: CASSAGTNNQPQHF. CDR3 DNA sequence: TGTGCCAGCAGCGCCGGGACAAACAATCAGCCCCAGCATTTT.

The CDR3 loop reads CASYRGQGNTEAFF. As DNA, the CDR3 is TGTGCCAGCTACCGGGGACAGGGAAACACTGAAGCTTTCTTT. The genes are TRBV18 and TRBJ1-1; 9 bases align to TRBD1. Germline CDR1 is KGHSH and CDR2 is LQKENI. V lost 7 bases and J lost 2; bases outside the gene matches: 5. The CDR3 has 14 residues.

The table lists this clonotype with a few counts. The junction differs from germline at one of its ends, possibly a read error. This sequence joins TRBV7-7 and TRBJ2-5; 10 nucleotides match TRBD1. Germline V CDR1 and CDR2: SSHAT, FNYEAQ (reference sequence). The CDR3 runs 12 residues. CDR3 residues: CASSPDRGEKYF. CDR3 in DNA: TGTGCTAGCAGCCCGGACAGGGGGGAGAAGTACTTC.

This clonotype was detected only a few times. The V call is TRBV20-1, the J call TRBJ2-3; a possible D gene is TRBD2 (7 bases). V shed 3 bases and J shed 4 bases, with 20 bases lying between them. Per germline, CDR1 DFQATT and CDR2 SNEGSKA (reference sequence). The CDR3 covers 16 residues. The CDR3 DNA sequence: TGCAGTGCTAGGGTCGGGGGGCTACTTCGGTCAGATACGCAGTATTTT. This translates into CSARVGGLLRSDTQYF.

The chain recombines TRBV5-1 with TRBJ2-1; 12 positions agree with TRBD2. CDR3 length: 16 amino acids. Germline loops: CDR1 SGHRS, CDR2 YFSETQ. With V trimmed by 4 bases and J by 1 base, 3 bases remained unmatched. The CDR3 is CASSTGTSGSYNEQFF. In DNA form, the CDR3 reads TGCGCCAGCAGCACGGGGACTAGCGGGTCCTACAATGAGCAGTTCTTC.

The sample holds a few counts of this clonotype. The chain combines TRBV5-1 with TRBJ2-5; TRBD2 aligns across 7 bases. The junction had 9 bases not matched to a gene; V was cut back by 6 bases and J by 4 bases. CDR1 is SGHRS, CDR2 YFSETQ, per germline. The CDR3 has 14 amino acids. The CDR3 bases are TGCGCCAGCACCCTGTCGACTAGCTTAGAGACCCAGTACTTC. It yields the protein CASTLSTSLETQYF.

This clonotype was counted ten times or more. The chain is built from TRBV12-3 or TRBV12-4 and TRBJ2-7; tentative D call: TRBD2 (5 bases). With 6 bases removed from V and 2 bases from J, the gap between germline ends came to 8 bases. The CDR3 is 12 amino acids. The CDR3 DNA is TGTGCCAGCAGGGGAGAGACCTACGAGCAGTACGTC. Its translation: CASRGETYEQYV.

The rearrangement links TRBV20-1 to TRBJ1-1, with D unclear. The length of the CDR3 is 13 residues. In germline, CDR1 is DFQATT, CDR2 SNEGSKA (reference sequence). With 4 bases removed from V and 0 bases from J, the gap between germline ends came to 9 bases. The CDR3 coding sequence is TGCAGTGCTAAGGGCAGCTTGAACACTGAAGCTTTCTTT. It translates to CSAKGSLNTEAFF.

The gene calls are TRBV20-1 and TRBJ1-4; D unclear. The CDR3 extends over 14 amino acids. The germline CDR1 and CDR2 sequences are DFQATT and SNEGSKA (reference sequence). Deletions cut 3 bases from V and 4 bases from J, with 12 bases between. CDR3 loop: CSASGPRRNEKLFF. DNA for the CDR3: TGCAGTGCTAGCGGGCCTCGGCGTAATGAAAAACTGTTTTTT.

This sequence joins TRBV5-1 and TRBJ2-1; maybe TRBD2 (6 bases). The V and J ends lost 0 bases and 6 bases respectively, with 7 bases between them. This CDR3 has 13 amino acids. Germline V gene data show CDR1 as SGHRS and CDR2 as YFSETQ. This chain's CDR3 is CASSLASANEQFF. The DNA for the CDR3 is TGCGCCAGCAGCTTGGCTAGCGCCAATGAGCAGTTCTTC.

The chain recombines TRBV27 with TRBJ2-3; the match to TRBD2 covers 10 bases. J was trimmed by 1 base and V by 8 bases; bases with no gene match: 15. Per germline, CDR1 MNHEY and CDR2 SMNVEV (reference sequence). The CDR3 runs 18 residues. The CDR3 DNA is TGTGCCAGCTCTAACCGTGCGGGGACTAGCGACCGCACAGATACGCAGTATTTT. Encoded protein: CASSNRAGTSDRTDTQYF.

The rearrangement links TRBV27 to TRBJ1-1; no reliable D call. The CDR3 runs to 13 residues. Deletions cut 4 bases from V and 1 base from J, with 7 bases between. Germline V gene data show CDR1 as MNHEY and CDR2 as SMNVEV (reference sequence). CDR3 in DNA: TGTGCCAGCAGTTCGAATCAGAACACTGAAGCTTTCTTT. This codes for CASSSNQNTEAFF.

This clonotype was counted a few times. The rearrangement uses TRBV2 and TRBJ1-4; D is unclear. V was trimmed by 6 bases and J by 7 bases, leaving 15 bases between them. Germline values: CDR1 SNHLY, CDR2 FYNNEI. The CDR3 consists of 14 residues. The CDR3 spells CASREATNAEKLFF. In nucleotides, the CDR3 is TGTGCCAGCAGGGAGGCGACAAATGCTGAAAAACTGTTTTTT.

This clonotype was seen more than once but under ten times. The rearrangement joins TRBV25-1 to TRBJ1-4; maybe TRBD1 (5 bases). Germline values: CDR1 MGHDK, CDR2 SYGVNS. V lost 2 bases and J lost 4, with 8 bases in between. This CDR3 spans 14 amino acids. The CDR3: CASSEGAHNEKLFF. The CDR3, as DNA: TGTGCCAGCAGTGAAGGGGCCCATAATGAAAAACTGTTTTTT.

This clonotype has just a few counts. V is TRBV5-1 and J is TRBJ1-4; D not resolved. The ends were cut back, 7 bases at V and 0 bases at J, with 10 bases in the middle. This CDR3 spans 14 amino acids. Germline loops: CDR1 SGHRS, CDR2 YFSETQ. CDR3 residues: CASREGSTNEKLFF. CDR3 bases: TGCGCCAGCCGCGAGGGATCAACTAATGAAAAACTGTTTTTT.

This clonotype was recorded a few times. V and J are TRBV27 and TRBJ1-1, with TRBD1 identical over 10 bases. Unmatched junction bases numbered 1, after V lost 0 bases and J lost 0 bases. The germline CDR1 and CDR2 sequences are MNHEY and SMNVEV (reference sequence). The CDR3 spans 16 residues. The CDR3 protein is CASSLSGTGVNTEAFF. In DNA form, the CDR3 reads TGTGCCAGCAGTTTATCCGGGACAGGGGTGAACACTGAAGCTTTCTTT.

The CDR3 reads CASSPEAPNTGELFF. The CDR3 DNA sequence: TGTGCCAGCTCACCAGAGGCCCCGAACACCGGGGAGCTGTTTTTT. V and J are TRBV18 and TRBJ2-2, with D unclear. Per the germline V gene, CDR1 is KGHSH and CDR2 is LQKENI. The CDR3 is 15 residues long. Trimming left V 2 bases short and J 0 bases short, with 7 bases between.

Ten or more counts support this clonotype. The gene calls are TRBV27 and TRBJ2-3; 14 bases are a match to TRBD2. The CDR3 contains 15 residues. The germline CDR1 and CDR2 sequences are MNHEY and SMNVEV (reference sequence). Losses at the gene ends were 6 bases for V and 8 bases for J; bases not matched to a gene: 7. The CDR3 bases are TGTGCCAGCAGCCGCCCGGGACTAGCGGGAGTTACGCAGTATTTT. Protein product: CASSRPGLAGVTQYF.

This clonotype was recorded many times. Here the CDR3 reads CASSFDRETSPLHF. In DNA, the CDR3 is TGCGCCAGCAGCTTCGACAGGGAGACTTCACCCCTCCACTTT. This rearrangement joins TRBV5-1 to TRBJ1-6; TRBD1 agrees at 7 bases. J gave up 9 bases and V 2 bases, and 5 bases lay outside the gene matches. This CDR3 has 14 amino acids. Germline V lookup: CDR1 SGHRS, CDR2 YFSETQ.

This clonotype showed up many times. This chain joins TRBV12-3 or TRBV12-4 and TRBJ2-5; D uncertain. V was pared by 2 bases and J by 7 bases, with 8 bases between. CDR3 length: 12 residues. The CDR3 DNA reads TGTGCCAGCAGTTTACCCGATAGGACCCAGTACTTC. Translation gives CASSLPDRTQYF.

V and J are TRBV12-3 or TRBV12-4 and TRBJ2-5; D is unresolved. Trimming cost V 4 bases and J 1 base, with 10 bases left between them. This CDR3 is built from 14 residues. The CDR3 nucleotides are TGTGCCAGCAGTTCCGAGACGGGCCAAGAGACCCAGTACTTC. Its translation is CASSSETGQETQYF.

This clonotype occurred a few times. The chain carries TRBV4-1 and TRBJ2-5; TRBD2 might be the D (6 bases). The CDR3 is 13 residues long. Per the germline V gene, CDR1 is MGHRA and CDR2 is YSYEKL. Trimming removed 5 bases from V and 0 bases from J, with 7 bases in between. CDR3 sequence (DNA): TGCGCCAGCAGCGGGGGGTACCAAGAGACCCAGTACTTC. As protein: CASSGGYQETQYF.

The CDR3 loop reads CASRPTGTRELFF. In DNA form, the CDR3 reads TGTGCCAGCAGACCAACAGGGACCAGGGAGCTGTTTTTT. The chain joins TRBV28 to TRBJ2-2; the D gene is possibly TRBD1 (6 bases). V was trimmed by 6 bases and J by 9 bases, leaving 14 bases between them. The CDR3 is 13 residues long. Germline values: CDR1 MDHEN, CDR2 SYDVKM.